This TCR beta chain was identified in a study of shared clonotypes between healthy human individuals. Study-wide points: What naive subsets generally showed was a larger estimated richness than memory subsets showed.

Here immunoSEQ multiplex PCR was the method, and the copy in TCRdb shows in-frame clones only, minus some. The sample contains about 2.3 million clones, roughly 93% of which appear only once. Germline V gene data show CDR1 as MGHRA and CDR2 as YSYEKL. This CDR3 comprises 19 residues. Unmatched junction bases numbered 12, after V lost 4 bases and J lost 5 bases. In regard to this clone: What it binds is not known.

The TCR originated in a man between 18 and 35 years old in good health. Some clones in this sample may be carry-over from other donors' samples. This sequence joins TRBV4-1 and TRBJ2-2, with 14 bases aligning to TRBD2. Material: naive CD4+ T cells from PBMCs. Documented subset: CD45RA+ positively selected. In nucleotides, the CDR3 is TGCGCCAGCAGCCGAGAGGGACTAGCGGGAGTGGGTGGGACCGGGGAGCTGTTTTTT. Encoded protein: CASSREGLAGVGGTGELFF.